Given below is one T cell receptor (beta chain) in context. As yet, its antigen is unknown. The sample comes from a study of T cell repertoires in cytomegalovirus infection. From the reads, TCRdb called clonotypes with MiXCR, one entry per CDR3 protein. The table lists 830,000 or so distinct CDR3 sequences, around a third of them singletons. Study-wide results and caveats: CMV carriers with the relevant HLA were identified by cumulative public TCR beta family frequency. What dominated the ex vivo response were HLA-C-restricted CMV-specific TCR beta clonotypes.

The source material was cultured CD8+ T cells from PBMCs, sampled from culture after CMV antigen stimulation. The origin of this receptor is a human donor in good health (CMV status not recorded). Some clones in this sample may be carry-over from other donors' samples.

The DNA of the CDR3 is TGTGCCAGCAGTGAATTGGCAGCCTATGGCTACACCTTC. It specifies CASSELAAYGYTF. The chain employs TRBV2 and TRBJ1-2; D remains ambiguous. This CDR3 is built from 13 residues. CDR1 is SNHLY, CDR2 FYNNEI, per germline. The V end was cut by 2 bases, the J end by 4 bases, with 8 bases between.